The entry below describes one T cell receptor beta chain. Healthy donors had no documented immune events, such as infections, while sampled. Repertoires were generated with immunoSEQ multiplex PCR, while TCRdb's copy carries only in-frame clones and drops some. Here the sample spans approximately 100,000 clones, around 88% being singletons. The sample belongs to a study of identifying expanded T cells in peripheral blood. The TCR comes from a person aged 18 to 75 in good health. The specimen was blood.

The CDR3, as DNA: TGTGCCAGCTCACCACTGAACAACAGGTACCAAGAGACCCAGTACTTC. Its protein is CASSPLNNRYQETQYF. The rearrangement uses TRBV18 and TRBJ2-5, with D possibly matching TRBD1 (5 bases). The CDR3 spans 16 residues. V shed 1 base and J shed 0 bases, with 12 bases lying between them. The germline CDR1 and CDR2 sequences are KGHSH and LQKENI.